This TCR beta chain stems from a study of memory CD4+ T cells and cytomegalovirus serostatus. Study overall: Donors were healthy Belgian adults, 9 or 10 CMV seropositive and fewer than 30 seronegative.

As to this clone: Its target is unknown.

General study results and limits: About two fifths of the roughly 160 known CMV-associated TCRbeta sequences appeared in CD4+ memory. Suggested: most of the CMV-linked TCR signature lies in CD4+ memory cells.

Single viable CD3+CD4+CD8-CD45RO+ cells were sorted as the memory CD4+ T cells. Original processing notes: After removing out-of-frame reads, 2,204,828 distinct TCRbeta sequences remained. Libraries were prepared by immunoSEQ multiplex PCR; TCRdb keeps only in-frame clonotypes and omits some of them. The DNA gave D and trimming, while V, J and clone size come from that table. The profile shows around 54,000 clones, around three quarters of them singletons. CDR3 length equals 13 residues. Trimming stripped 1 base from V and 4 bases from J, with 8 bases between. Germline CDR1 and CDR2: GTSNPN and SVGIG (reference sequence).

The sequence came from an adult in good health and CMV-seropositive. This chain links TRBV30 with TRBJ1-5; D not resolved. The sequenced sample consisted of memory CD4+ T cells from blood. Here the CDR3 reads CAWSEGKNQPQHF. For the CDR3, the DNA is TGTGCCTGGAGTGAGGGCAAGAATCAGCCCCAGCATTTT.